The rows below give T cell receptor beta chains drawn from one sample of a study of T cell repertoires in ileal Crohn's disease. The assay was immunoSEQ multiplex PCR, and TCRdb's table has in-frame clones only and misses some. The table lists 12,000 or so clones, about 81% of them singletons, with about a tenth in the top ten. Specimen: ileal tissue. Receptors were obtained from an adult with Crohn's disease. Each CDR3 is given with its conserved first and last residue. The D gene is left open where the match is weak. Clone size is not always given. Where it is, it says once, few, many or a class for expanded clones.

>few|TRBV29-1|NA|TRBJ2-1
TGCAGCGTTGACCAGGGGGGATCCTACAATGAGCAGTTCTTC
CSVDQGGSYNEQFF
>NA|TRBV6-1|NA|TRBJ1-1
TGTGCCAGCAGTGAAGGACTGGGTGGGAACACTGAAGCTTTCTTT
CASSEGLGGNTEAFF
>NA|TRBV5-1|TRBD1|TRBJ1-1
TGCGCCAGCAGCTTGGCCGGGACAGGGGACACTGAAGCTTTCTTT
CASSLAGTGDTEAFF
>NA|TRBV5-1|TRBD2|TRBJ2-5
TGCGCCAGCAGGACTAGCGGGAAACAAGAGACCCAGTACTTC
CASRTSGKQETQYF
>NA|TRBV27|TRBD1|TRBJ2-7
TGTGCCAGCAGTTTGCCAGGGGGAGCCTACGAGCAGTACTTC
CASSLPGGAYEQYF
>NA|TRBV7-9|TRBD1|TRBJ1-2
TGTGCCAGCACTGGGACAGGGATACATGGCTACACCTTC
CASTGTGIHGYTF
>NA|TRBV5-4|TRBD1|TRBJ1-2
TGTGCCAGCAGCGGGACGACAGGGGGCAGCTATGGCTACACCTTC
CASSGTTGGSYGYTF
>NA|TRBV19|NA|TRBJ1-2
TGTGCCAGTAGTATACGGGAGTCTCGCATAAATGGCTACACCTTC
CASSIRESRINGYTF
>NA|TRBV6-1|TRBD1|TRBJ1-6
TGTGCCAGCAGTGAAACCGGGACAGGGTTTTCACCCCTCCACTTT
CASSETGTGFSPLHF
>NA|TRBV7-6|NA|TRBJ2-7
TGTGCCAGCAGCTTAGCCGACGGGGGCTCCTACGAGCAGTACTTC
CASSLADGGSYEQYF
>NA|TRBV5-1|TRBD1|TRBJ2-2
TGCGCCAGCAGCTTAAGCACAGGGGACACCGGGGAGCTGTTTTTT
CASSLSTGDTGELFF
>NA|TRBV30|TRBD1|TRBJ1-4
TGTGCCGGTGACAGGGGTGGGGAAAAACTGTTTTTT
CAGDRGGEKLFF
>once|TRBV5-1|TRBD1|TRBJ2-7
TGCGCCAGCAGCTTGACCGGGACAGGGGGCGCGGGGTCCTACGAGCAGTACTTC
CASSLTGTGGAGSYEQYF
>NA|TRBV2|TRBD1|TRBJ2-1
TGTGCCAGCAGTGACCTCCTTGGGACAGAGGGCTCCTACAATGAGCAGTTCTTC
CASSDLLGTEGSYNEQFF
>few|TRBV12-5|TRBD2|TRBJ2-1
TGTGCTAGTTCCGGAGGAAGACTAGCGGGAGTAGACAATGAGCAGTTCTTC
CASSGGRLAGVDNEQFF
>NA|TRBV27|NA|TRBJ1-1
TGTGCCAGCAGTTCATTTGACAGGCGCTTGAACACTGAAGCTTTCTTT
CASSSFDRRLNTEAFF
>NA|TRBV4-1|NA|TRBJ2-5
TGCGCCAGCAGCCTGTTGACAGGACAAGAGACCCAGTACTTC
CASSLLTGQETQYF
>NA|TRBV5-1|NA|TRBJ1-4
TGCGCCAGCAGCCCCCGGGAGGGGTCCGGTGAAAAACTGTTTTTT
CASSPREGSGEKLFF
>NA|TRBV25-1|NA|TRBJ1-2
TGTGCCAGCAGGAGTGGGGAGTACTATGGCTACACCTTC
CASRSGEYYGYTF
>NA|TRBV6-1|TRBD2|TRBJ2-7
TGTGCCAGCACTAAGGTAGCGGGGGACGAGCAGTACTTC
CASTKVAGDEQYF
>NA|TRBV5-1|NA|TRBJ2-7
TGCGCCAGCAGCTTGTCCCCGGGGGGACACCTCTACGAGCAGTACTTC
CASSLSPGGHLYEQYF
>once|TRBV7-9|NA|TRBJ2-3
TGTGCCAGCGGAGATATCACAGATACGCAGTATTTT
CASGDITDTQYF
>NA|TRBV7-9|NA|TRBJ1-5
TGTGCCAGCAGCTTACTAGGCGGTCAGCCCCAGCATTTT
CASSLLGGQPQHF
>NA|TRBV11-2|NA|TRBJ2-2
TGTGCCAGCAGCCCAGTGGGGGGTTCGAACACCGGGGAGCTGTTTTTT
CASSPVGGSNTGELFF
>NA|TRBV28|NA|TRBJ2-7
TGTGCCAGCAGTAAAACAGGGAGTAAATCCTACGAGCAGTACTTC
CASSKTGSKSYEQYF
>NA|TRBV19|NA|TRBJ1-2
TGTGCCAGTAGTATAGTCGGGGGGCCGGTCTATGGCTACACCTTC
CASSIVGGPVYGYTF
>NA|TRBV7-9|NA|TRBJ1-1
TGTGCCAGCAGCTTCCCCCAAGCGGGTCTCACTGAAGCTTTCTTT
CASSFPQAGLTEAFF
>NA|TRBV18|NA|TRBJ2-5
TGTGCCAGCTCACCAGTTTTTTTTGGCACAGGGATGGAGACCCAGTACTTC
CASSPVFFGTGMETQYF
>NA|TRBV4-1|TRBD2|TRBJ2-7
TGCGCCAGCAGGCCGGGGACTAGCGGGAGTCACGAGCAGTACTTC
CASRPGTSGSHEQYF
>NA|TRBV10-2|TRBD1|TRBJ1-1
TGCGCCAGCAGTGGCACAGGGGGAAACACTGAAGCTTTCTTT
CASSGTGGNTEAFF